One TCR beta chain is described in this entry. Its matching antigen is unknown. V lost 5 bases, J lost 4 bases, and 15 bases lay in between. The CDR3 totals 15 residues. The germline V gene encodes CDR1 SGHVS and CDR2 FNYEAQ. These data originate in a study of metastatic and nonmetastatic thyroid tumors. Whole-study context: Repertoires from blood and tumor or nodule tissue of malignant and benign thyroid patients were compared. Study outcomes and limitations: As reported, TCR beta diversity in blood and tumor was significantly higher in malignant thyroid tumors than in benign nodules.

TCRdb re-called clones from the PCR reads using MiXCR. The sample holds about 16,000 clones; around 29% are singletons and the top ten take 10%. Patients had received no treatment of any kind before thyroid surgery. The origin of this receptor is a female donor with papillary thyroid cancer or a benign thyroid nodule (not recorded which). Some clones in this sample may be carry-over from other donors' samples. The sequencing input was blood. V is TRBV7-6 and J is TRBJ2-1; possible D gene TRBD2, 5 bases. In DNA form, the CDR3 reads TGTGCCAGCAGCCCAGGCAGCGGCCCGTACAATGAGCAGTTCTTC. As protein: CASSPGSGPYNEQFF.